The 20 T cell receptor beta chains listed next were all sequenced from one sample in a study of cytomegalovirus exposure and HLA in healthy donors. Measured with immunoSEQ multiplex PCR; TCRdb has only the in-frame clones, and not every one. Of 150,000 to 200,000 clones listed, roughly 86% were seen once; the top ten hold less than 3.5%. The sequencing input was PBMCs. Source of these receptors: a man between 18 and 29 years old in good health and CMV-seropositive.

The chain is built from TRBV5-1 and TRBJ1-1, with D tentatively TRBD1 (6 bases). There are 15 residues in the CDR3. The V end was cut by 1 base, the J end by 2 bases, with 12 bases between. CDR1 is SGHRS and CDR2 is YFSETQ in the germline V gene. The CDR3 loop is CASSLRSGDNTEAFF. The CDR3 DNA reads TGCGCCAGCAGCTTGAGGTCAGGGGACAACACTGAAGCTTTCTTT.

V gene TRBV7-9 combines with J gene TRBJ2-5; D remains ambiguous. This CDR3 has 15 residues. Germline CDR1 reads SEHNR; CDR2 reads FQNEAQ (reference sequence). V was cut by 2 bases and J by 2 bases, with 12 bases left in between. The DNA for the CDR3 is TGTGCCAGCAGCTTACCCCAGGCTCCACAAGAGACCCAGTACTTC. Translation: CASSLPQAPQETQYF.

Details on this clone: The sample has other DNA sequences that encode this CDR3 too. The chain recombines TRBV7-9 with TRBJ1-1, with D uncertain. Trimming took 2 bases from V and 1 from J, leaving 5 bases between them. CDR1 SEHNR and CDR2 FQNEAQ come from the germline V gene (reference sequence). The CDR3 length is 13 residues. The CDR3 is CASSLSGNTEAFF. CDR3 coding DNA: TGTGCCAGCAGCTTATCAGGGAACACTGAAGCTTTCTTT. Full variable domain (outside the CDR3, taken from reference TRBV7-9 and TRBJ1-1): DTGVSQNPRHKITKRGQNVTFRCDPISEHNRLYWYRQTLGQGPEFLTYFQNEAQLEKSRLLSDRFSAERPKGSFSTLEIQRTEQGDSAMYLCASSLSGNTEAFFGQGTRLTVV.

The V and J genes are TRBV7-9 and TRBJ2-2, with 7 positions matching TRBD1. After removal of 10 bases from V and 4 bases from J, the junction contained 6 bases not matched to a gene. Per the germline V gene, CDR1 is SEHNR and CDR2 is FQNEAQ (reference sequence). CDR3 length: 13 residues. The CDR3 spells CANPDRVTGELFF. The CDR3 DNA sequence: TGTGCCAACCCCGACAGGGTCACCGGGGAGCTGTTTTTT.

The chain joins TRBV6-5 to TRBJ2-7; 7 bases are a match to TRBD1. This CDR3 spans 14 amino acids. Germline V gene sequence: CDR1 MNHEY, CDR2 SVGAGI. V gave up 5 bases and J gave up 6 bases; unmatched junction bases: 10. The CDR3 DNA follows: TGTGCCAGCAGTCCGACAGGGAATACTGGCGAGCAGTACTTC. The encoded protein is CASSPTGNTGEQYF.

This chain joins TRBV11-3 and TRBJ2-3; D may be TRBD2 (6 bases). The length of the CDR3 is 13 residues. With 3 bases removed from V and 5 bases from J, the gap between germline ends came to 9 bases. Germline CDR1 reads SGHNT; CDR2 reads YENEEA. The CDR3 region has the DNA TGTGCCAGCAGCTTGGAGGGGCTAGATACGCAGTATTTT. This translates into CASSLEGLDTQYF.

The rearrangement uses TRBV9 and TRBJ2-7, with 7 bases identical to TRBD1. J was trimmed by 2 bases and V by 3 bases; bases with no gene match: 8. Germline CDR1 reads SGDLS; CDR2 reads YYNGEE. This CDR3 has 15 amino acids. The CDR3 bases are TGTGCCAGCAGCGCTCGGGACAGCGAGGCCTACGAGCAGTACTTC. Translated, it gives CASSARDSEAYEQYF. Looking up the rest from reference TRBV9 and TRBJ2-7 gives the full variable domain: DSGVTQTPKHLITATGQRVTLRCSPRSGDLSVYWYQQSLDQGLQFLIQYYNGEERAKGNILERFSAQQFPDLHSELNLSSLELGDSALYFCASSARDSEAYEQYFGPGTRLTVT.

This sequence joins TRBV9 and TRBJ2-1, with TRBD1 identical over 9 bases. V shed 4 bases and J 7 bases; nucleotides not matched to a gene: 6. The CDR3 totals 14 residues. CDR1 and CDR2 from the germline V gene are SGDLS and YYNGEE. The CDR3, as DNA: TGTGCCAGCAGCTCCTACAGGGGGCAGAATGAGCAGTTCTTC. It encodes CASSSYRGQNEQFF.

The chain carries TRBV7-2 and TRBJ2-7, with D unresolved. The germline V gene has CDR1 SGHTA and CDR2 FQGNSA. The V gene lost 1 base and the J gene lost 6 bases, with 4 bases spanning the gap. The length of the CDR3 is 11 residues. The DNA of the CDR3 is TGTGCCAGCAGCTTAGACTCCGAGCAGTACTTC. The encoded protein is CASSLDSEQYF.

The V gene is TRBV11-2, the J gene TRBJ1-2, with D possibly matching TRBD1 (5 bases). Trimming took off 7 bases at V and 4 bases at J, with 19 bases between the two ends. Looked up from germline, CDR1 is SGHAT and CDR2 is FQNNGV. The CDR3 loop spans 15 amino acids. DNA for the CDR3: TGTGCCAGCATGGGGCGTCATCAGATCGGCTATGGCTACACCTTC. Protein: CASMGRHQIGYGYTF.

This clone was picked up one time. This chain joins TRBV13 and TRBJ1-4; 9 positions match TRBD1. J was trimmed by 6 bases and V by 5 bases; bases with no gene match: 7. In germline, CDR1 is PRHDT, CDR2 FYEKMQ (reference sequence). The CDR3 has 15 residues. CDR3 sequence reads: CASSTGTGTHEKLFF. The CDR3 region has the DNA TGTGCCAGCAGCACAGGGACAGGGACTCATGAAAAACTGTTTTTT.

The chain carries TRBV2 and TRBJ1-5; TRBD1 agrees at 7 bases. The CDR3 covers 14 residues. Germline-derived CDR1 and CDR2 are SNHLY and FYNNEI. J gave up 7 bases and V 3 bases, and 6 bases lay outside the gene matches. CDR3 sequence reads: CASSDVTGRQPQHF. The CDR3 bases are TGTGCCAGCAGTGACGTGACAGGGAGGCAGCCCCAGCATTTT.

V gene TRBV10-3 combines with J gene TRBJ2-1, with 7 bases matching TRBD1. V trimming: 2 bases; J trimming: 2 bases; junction bases outside the gene matches: 9. The CDR3 contains 17 residues. Germline V lookup: CDR1 ENHRY, CDR2 SYGVKD. CDR3 sequence reads: CAISEPLTTGAYNEQFF. Here the CDR3 DNA reads TGTGCCATCAGTGAGCCCCTTACAACAGGGGCCTACAATGAGCAGTTCTTC.

This clone was detected only once. CDR3 coding DNA: TGCGCCAGCAGCCAAGAGCAGGGGCAAAATTATGGCTACACCTTC. Translation: CASSQEQGQNYGYTF. The V and J genes are TRBV4-3 and TRBJ1-2; TRBD1 might be the D (6 bases). Germline CDR1 reads LGHNA; CDR2 reads YSLEER. V lost 0 bases and J 5 bases, leaving 13 bases between the germline ends. This CDR3 has 15 residues.

The chain joins TRBV19 to TRBJ2-7; 7 positions match TRBD2. V lost 5 bases, J lost 2 bases, and 9 bases stayed unmatched. CDR1 is LNHDA and CDR2 is SQIVND in the germline V gene (reference sequence). CDR3 size: 15 residues. Here the CDR3 reads CASSRSGKRTYEQYF. CDR3 DNA: TGTGCCAGTAGTCGAAGCGGGAAGAGGACCTACGAGCAGTACTTC.

The chain carries TRBV7-6 and TRBJ2-3; D possibly corresponds to TRBD1 (5 bases). The germline V gene has CDR1 SGHVS and CDR2 FNYEAQ. CDR3 size: 15 residues. Trimming pared 2 bases from V and 0 bases from J, leaving 9 bases between. CDR3 amino acids: CASSLQGYSTDTQYF. The CDR3 DNA is TGTGCCAGCAGCTTACAGGGATATAGCACAGATACGCAGTATTTT.

J is TRBJ2-1 and V is TRBV6-1; 10 bases match TRBD1. The CDR3 consists of 15 residues. The germline V gene encodes CDR1 MNHNS and CDR2 SASEGT. Trimming removed 5 bases from V and 0 bases from J; junction bases left unmatched: 1. The CDR3 region is CASSWDRGSYNEQFF. CDR3 coding DNA: TGTGCCAGCAGTTGGGACAGGGGCTCCTACAATGAGCAGTTCTTC.

This clone was picked up a small number of times. V gene TRBV7-9 combines with J gene TRBJ1-2; the D gene is possibly TRBD1 (6 bases). The germline gives CDR1 SEHNR, CDR2 FQNEAQ (reference sequence). Trimming left V 2 bases short and J 7 bases short, with 23 bases between. The CDR3 sequence is 17 residues long. CDR3 bases: TGTGCCAGCAGCTTACTATCCCTAAACAGGGCTTGGGGTGGCTACACCTTC. Its protein product is CASSLLSLNRAWGGYTF.

V is TRBV10-3 and J is TRBJ2-5; TRBD2 matches 8 bases. J lost 5 bases, V lost 10 bases, and 6 bases had no gene match. The germline gives CDR1 ENHRY, CDR2 SYGVKD. The CDR3 loop spans 12 amino acids. CDR3 in amino acids: CATGGQSETQYF. Here the CDR3 DNA reads TGTGCCACGGGGGGGCAGTCGGAGACCCAGTACTTC.

This chain links TRBV6-1 with TRBJ1-3; D unresolved. Trimming shortened V by 10 bases and J by 1 base, and 17 bases separated the two germline ends. The CDR3 runs to 15 residues. Germline V gene data show CDR1 as MNHNS and CDR2 as SASEGT. For the CDR3, the DNA is TGTGCCATCGGACTAGGCGTTTCTTCTGGAAACACCATATATTTT. Translated: CAIGLGVSSGNTIYF.